Listed here are 10 T cell receptor beta chains from one sample, sequenced in a study of shared clonotypes between healthy human individuals (dated by TCRdb to 2020 to 2022). Libraries were made using the immunoSEQ multiplex PCR assay. The clones in this table, taken by TCRdb from immuneACCESS, are in-frame only. Not every clone is retained; where verified, under half of the shortfall comes from an unresolved V gene, and the cause of the rest is unknown. The sample contains about 680,000 clones, under 95% of them found a single time. The biggest ten clones account for approximately 24% of the sample. CD8 naive samples were obtained by positive selection for CCR7 among CD45RO-negative cells, yielding a CD45RA+CCR7+ population from which TemRA cells were excluded. Sequenced material: naive CD8+ T cells sorted from blood. The label giving this sample's cell subset or site can be read as: CD45RA+CCR7+. These TCRs come from a man aged 30 to 39 in good health.

This clone was found once. The chain joins TRBV11-2 to TRBJ2-7; weak D call: TRBD1 (5 bases). This CDR3 is 16 amino acids long. V was shortened by 1 base and J by 4 bases, with 17 bases between the two germline ends. Per the germline V gene, CDR1 is SGHAT and CDR2 is FQNNGV. CDR3 DNA sequence: TGTGCCAGCAGCTTAGGAGAGGCAGGGCTTTTGTACGAGCAGTACTTC. Its translation is CASSLGEAGLLYEQYF.

Turning to this clone: Other DNA sequences in the sample encode the same CDR3. The chain carries TRBV5-1 and TRBJ2-2; 7 bases match TRBD1. Germline trimming cut 0 bases from V and 4 bases from J; bases unmatched to any gene: 3. Per the germline V gene, CDR1 is SGHRS and CDR2 is YFSETQ. This CDR3 spans 15 amino acids. The CDR3 bases are TGCGCCAGCAGCTTGGGACAGGGTGCCACCGGGGAGCTGTTTTTT. Translation: CASSLGQGATGELFF. The whole variable domain, filled in from reference TRBV5-1 and TRBJ2-2, reads KAGVTQTPRYLIKTRGQQVTLSCSPISGHRSVSWYQQTPGQGLQFLFEYFSETQRNKGNFPGRFSGRQFSNSRSEMNVSTLELGDSALYLCASSLGQGATGELFFGEGSRLTVL.

The sample holds one count of this clone. This rearrangement joins TRBV10-3 to TRBJ1-1; D is uncertain. V dropped 6 bases and J dropped 9 bases, with 14 bases sitting between them. The germline gives CDR1 ENHRY, CDR2 SYGVKD. The CDR3 consists of 12 residues. This CDR3 is CAISRDYYKAFF. The CDR3 DNA follows: TGTGCCATCAGCCGCGACTATTATAAAGCTTTCTTT.

The J gene is TRBJ2-7, the V gene TRBV27, with D tentatively TRBD1 or TRBD2 (5 bases each). CDR1 is MNHEY, CDR2 SMNVEV, per germline (reference sequence). V was shortened by 8 bases and J by 0 bases, with 17 bases between the two germline ends. CDR3 length: 15 residues. CDR3 DNA: TGTGCCAGCGTCGGGGCTAGTGGTCCCTCCTACGAGCAGTACTTC. Residues: CASVGASGPSYEQYF.

The chain uses TRBV11-2 and TRBJ2-6, with D unresolved. V was shortened by 5 bases and J by 4 bases, with 3 bases between the two germline ends. This CDR3 comprises 12 residues. Germline CDR1 SGHAT, CDR2 FQNNGV. CDR3 in amino acids: CASSRGANVLTF. DNA of the CDR3: TGTGCCAGCAGCCGGGGGGCCAACGTCCTGACTTTC.

On this clone itself: The sample contains more than one DNA sequence encoding this CDR3. The chain joins TRBV9 to TRBJ2-1; D not certain. The CDR3 has 10 amino acids. The V gene lost 3 bases and the J gene lost 10 bases, with 5 bases spanning the gap. Germline V lookup: CDR1 SGDLS, CDR2 YYNGEE. CDR3 DNA sequence: TGTGCCAGCAGCGGATCGGAGCAGTTCTTC. It specifies CASSGSEQFF.

This clone was detected once. The chain has TRBV29-1 and TRBJ2-2; D remains ambiguous. The V end lost 5 bases, the J end lost 0 bases, and 16 bases lay between the germline ends. Looked up from germline, CDR1 is SQVTM and CDR2 is ANQGSEA. The CDR3 contains 16 residues. DNA of the CDR3: TGCAGCGTTCGGTTCGTTGTCCCGACGAACACCGGGGAGCTGTTTTTT. Translation gives CSVRFVVPTNTGELFF.

The rearrangement links TRBV10-3 to TRBJ1-1; 7 bases map to TRBD1. CDR1 ENHRY and CDR2 SYGVKD come from the germline V gene. The CDR3 has 13 residues. Germline trimming cut 0 bases from V and 10 bases from J; bases unmatched to any gene: 5. The CDR3 is CAISESGTEGAFF. The CDR3 bases are TGTGCCATCAGTGAGTCCGGGACAGAGGGAGCTTTCTTT.

The chain employs TRBV4-3 and TRBJ1-2; 9 nucleotides agree with TRBD1. This CDR3 spans 19 amino acids. J lost 5 bases, V lost 1 base, and 17 bases had no gene match. Germline lookup yields CDR1 LGHNA and CDR2 YSLEER. This CDR3 is CASSQVRGTGSGPDYGYTF. In DNA, the CDR3 is TGCGCCAGCAGCCAAGTAAGAGGGACAGGGTCGGGCCCAGATTATGGCTACACCTTC.

V usage is TRBV11-2 and J usage is TRBJ1-2; TRBD1 matches 7 bases. Per the germline V gene, CDR1 is SGHAT and CDR2 is FQNNGV. The trim removed 6 bases at V and 3 bases at J, leaving 10 bases unmatched. CDR3 length equals 15 residues. In DNA, the CDR3 is TGTGCCAGCAGATCTTTCTCCGGGACAGACTATGGCTACACCTTC. Protein: CASRSFSGTDYGYTF.